This T cell receptor (beta chain) was captured in a study of cytomegalovirus exposure and HLA in healthy donors. Overall study findings and caveats: Overall, around 160 TCR beta chains were annotated as cytomegalovirus-associated. Reports showed the classifier diagnosing cytomegalovirus status with high specificity and sensitivity. Later work associated roughly 17,000 TCR beta sequences with HLA alleles at 0.05 false discovery rate. Further analysis, carried out later, found HLA-associated TCR beta chains more clonally expanded than equally common other chains.

The J segment lost 3 bases and the V segment lost 1 base, leaving 9 bases of the junction unmatched. Germline V lookup: CDR1 PRHDT, CDR2 FYEKMQ (reference sequence). There are 18 residues in the CDR3. This clone was seen just once. Its antigen remains unknown. The study ran its PCR with 60 Vbeta and 13 Jbeta primers. TCRdb's table, derived via immunoSEQ multiplex PCR, lists solely in-frame clones and lacks some. This table has fewer than 200,000 clones, around 80% appearing once. This chain connects TRBV13 to TRBJ2-1; the match to TRBD2 covers 10 bases. This clonotype was obtained from a woman in her thirties in good health and CMV-seronegative. Sequences were obtained from PBMCs. The CDR3 loop is CASSLDTEAGGLYNEQFF. The CDR3 nucleotides are TGTGCCAGCAGCTTAGATACAGAAGCGGGGGGGCTCTACAATGAGCAGTTCTTC.